Presented here are 21 T cell receptor beta chains from one specimen sequenced in a study of blood T cell repertoires in COVID-19. Profiled with immunoSEQ multiplex PCR; TCRdb holds only in-frame clones, not every one. This sample has hundreds of thousands of clones, with approximately 80% found just once. Material for sequencing was PBMCs or T cells enriched from blood (not recorded which). These receptors originate from a man in his forties who had been exposed to COVID-19.

J is TRBJ2-5 and V is TRBV7-9, with TRBD2 identical over 12 bases. With 3 bases clipped from V and 4 bases from J, the junction kept 12 bases outside the gene matches. The V gene's germline CDR1 is SEHNR and CDR2 FQNEAQ (reference sequence). The CDR3 consists of 18 residues. CDR3 residues: CASSFFRWASGRAETQYF. DNA for the CDR3: TGTGCCAGCAGCTTTTTTCGCTGGGCTAGCGGGAGGGCAGAGACCCAGTACTTC. Combining the CDR3 with reference TRBV7-9 and TRBJ2-5 gives the whole variable domain DTGVSQNPRHKITKRGQNVTFRCDPISEHNRLYWYRQTLGQGPEFLTYFQNEAQLEKSRLLSDRFSAERPKGSFSTLEIQRTEQGDSAMYLCASSFFRWASGRAETQYFGPGTRLLVL.

This clone was found once. The rearrangement joins TRBV2 to TRBJ2-1; 11 positions agree with TRBD2. CDR1 is SNHLY, CDR2 FYNNEI, per germline. The CDR3 covers 14 residues. The V and J ends lost 4 bases and 9 bases, in that order; junction bases with no gene match: 5. CDR3 region: CASSGFLAGGEQFF. The CDR3 nucleotides read TGTGCCAGCAGTGGGTTTCTAGCGGGAGGTGAGCAGTTCTTC. The whole variable domain, filled in from reference TRBV2 and TRBJ2-1, reads EPEVTQTPSHQVTQMGQEVILRCVPISNHLYFYWYRQILGQKVEFLVSFYNNEISEKSEIFDDQFSVERPDGSNFTLKIRSTKLEDSAMYFCASSGFLAGGEQFFGPGTRLTVL.

This clone has only a few counts. The chain employs TRBV19 and TRBJ2-1; TRBD2 aligns across 8 bases. This CDR3 region has 12 residues. The V and J ends lost 6 bases and 13 bases, in that order; junction bases with no gene match: 8. From germline, CDR1 is LNHDA and CDR2 SQIVND (reference sequence). Written as DNA, the CDR3 is TGTGCCAGTAGGGGTAGCGGGAACAAACAGTTCTTC. Protein product: CASRGSGNKQFF.

The chain has TRBV3-1 (or the pseudogene TRBV3-2) and TRBJ2-5; the D is unclear. Trimming pared 5 bases from V and 9 bases from J, leaving 10 bases between. CDR3 length: 11 amino acids. Per the germline V gene, CDR1 is LGHDT and CDR2 is YNNKEL (reference sequence). The CDR3 sequence is CASSSFPAQYF. The CDR3 DNA follows: TGTGCCAGCAGCTCCTTTCCGGCCCAGTACTTC.

The V gene is TRBV30, the J gene TRBJ1-5; D not resolved. Trimming pared 0 bases from V and 4 bases from J, leaving 10 bases between. Looked up from germline, CDR1 is GTSNPN and CDR2 is SVGIG (reference sequence). The CDR3 runs to 14 residues. CDR3 region: CAWSVSGTNQPQHF. CDR3 in DNA: TGTGCCTGGAGTGTATCAGGAACGAATCAGCCCCAGCATTTT.

The chain employs TRBV3-1 (or the pseudogene TRBV3-2) and TRBJ1-2; the D gene is possibly TRBD1 (6 bases). The CDR3 is made up of 15 amino acids. Trimming removed 2 bases from V and 4 bases from J, with 14 bases in between. Germline CDR1 and CDR2: LGHDT and YNNKEL (reference sequence). CDR3 in DNA: TGTGCCAGCAGCCAACCAGGGGTTCACCCCTATGGCTACACCTTC. Residues: CASSQPGVHPYGYTF.

The chain employs TRBV11-2 and TRBJ2-3, with 9 nucleotides matching TRBD2. With 4 bases clipped from V and 2 bases from J, the junction kept 4 bases outside the gene matches. The germline V gene has CDR1 SGHAT and CDR2 FQNNGV. The CDR3 extends over 15 amino acids. The CDR3 protein is CASSSGLANTDTQYF. The CDR3 bases are TGTGCCAGCAGCTCGGGACTAGCCAACACAGATACGCAGTATTTT.

The chain joins TRBV27 to TRBJ2-7; 8 bases align to TRBD1. V shed 4 bases, J shed 3 bases, and the junction held 2 bases outside the gene matches. Germline V CDR1 and CDR2: MNHEY, SMNVEV (reference sequence). The CDR3 sequence is 13 residues long. CDR3 sequence: CASSYGQGYEQYF. CDR3 nucleotides: TGTGCCAGCAGTTACGGACAGGGCTACGAGCAGTACTTC.

This chain connects TRBV24-1 to TRBJ1-2; D gene unclear. Germline values: CDR1 KGHDR, CDR2 SFDVKD. This CDR3 contains 16 residues. V gave up 2 bases and J gave up 3 bases, with 15 bases separating them. CDR3 in amino acids: CATSDSSTRDYYGYTF. The CDR3 bases are TGTGCCACCAGTGATTCCTCCACGCGGGATTACTATGGCTACACCTTC.

The chain joins TRBV4-1 to TRBJ1-5; no firm D call. In germline, CDR1 is MGHRA, CDR2 YSYEKL. This CDR3 is built from 13 residues. V lost 1 base and J 8 bases, leaving 9 bases between the germline ends. CDR3 bases: TGCGCCAGCAGCCAAGTGGTCACTGAGCCCCAGCATTTT. Protein: CASSQVVTEPQHF.

The rearrangement uses TRBV29-1 and TRBJ1-2; possible D gene TRBD1, 5 bases. Trimming left V 4 bases short and J 3 bases short, with 12 bases between. The CDR3 runs 13 residues. Germline values: CDR1 SQVTM, CDR2 ANQGSEA. DNA for the CDR3: TGCAGCGTTGGTGGACCGGGGGACTATGGCTACACCTTC. Translation gives CSVGGPGDYGYTF.

The gene calls are TRBV7-8 and TRBJ2-7, with a weak D call TRBD2 (6 bases). The CDR3 has 16 residues. Germline lookup yields CDR1 SGHVS and CDR2 FQNEAQ. V was clipped by 5 bases and J by 1 base, with 18 bases between them. CDR3 loop: CASSRSAGRSSYEQYF. As DNA, the CDR3 is TGTGCCAGCAGCAGGTCGGCGGGGCGCTCGTCCTACGAGCAGTACTTC.

The chain recombines TRBV5-1 with TRBJ2-1, with 10 bases that match TRBD2. The V segment lost 1 base and the J segment 8 bases; nucleotides outside the gene matches: 3. The CDR3 has 14 residues. Germline V gives CDR1 SGHRS, CDR2 YFSETQ. CDR3 in DNA: TGCGCCAGCAGCTTGACTAGCGGGATCTATGAGCAGTTCTTC. Translated, it gives CASSLTSGIYEQFF.

CDR3 DNA sequence: TGTGCCAGCAGCCCGAGCCGTCGCTCATACAATGAGCAGTTCTTC. It encodes CASSPSRRSYNEQFF. The V and J genes are TRBV7-2 and TRBJ2-1; D ambiguous. Germline V gene sequence: CDR1 SGHTA, CDR2 FQGNSA. V was shortened by 5 bases and J by 4 bases, with 15 bases between the two germline ends. The CDR3 is 15 amino acids.

This chain links TRBV7-2 with TRBJ1-2, with TRBD1 identical over 8 bases. The germline gives CDR1 SGHTA, CDR2 FQGNSA. The junction had 9 bases not matched to a gene; V was cut back by 2 bases and J by 4 bases. CDR3 length: 16 amino acids. The CDR3, as DNA: TGTGCCAGCAGCTTAACGGGACAGGCTGGTGGCTATGGCTACACCTTC. This codes for CASSLTGQAGGYGYTF.

V and J are TRBV9 and TRBJ2-1, with D unclear. Germline CDR1 SGDLS, CDR2 YYNGEE. V was trimmed by 0 bases and J by 5 bases, leaving 15 bases between them. This CDR3 has 16 residues. CDR3 DNA: TGTGCCAGCAGCGTAGGATCCCCTTCTAGAAACAATGAGCAGTTCTTC. Amino acids: CASSVGSPSRNNEQFF. Filled out from reference TRBV9 and TRBJ2-1, the complete variable domain reads DSGVTQTPKHLITATGQRVTLRCSPRSGDLSVYWYQQSLDQGLQFLIQYYNGEERAKGNILERFSAQQFPDLHSELNLSSLELGDSALYFCASSVGSPSRNNEQFFGPGTRLTVL.

This chain joins TRBV3-1 (or the pseudogene TRBV3-2) and TRBJ2-7, with D possibly matching TRBD2 (7 bases). Germline assignment: CDR1 LGHDT and CDR2 YNNKEL (reference sequence). The CDR3 is made up of 14 amino acids. With 4 bases removed from V and 3 bases from J, the gap between germline ends came to 13 bases. This CDR3 is CASSPGGGGYEQYF. CDR3 nucleotides: TGTGCCAGCAGCCCGGGCGGGGGCGGCTACGAGCAGTACTTC.

This clone was observed a single time. V usage is TRBV5-6 and J usage is TRBJ2-7; 8 bases map to TRBD2. Germline V gene sequence: CDR1 SGHDT, CDR2 YYEEEE. This CDR3 is built from 15 residues. J was trimmed by 2 bases and V by 0 bases; bases with no gene match: 4. CDR3 coding DNA: TGTGCCAGCAGCTTGGGAGCGGGAGCCCCCTACGAGCAGTACTTC. Its protein is CASSLGAGAPYEQYF.

This rearrangement joins TRBV12-3 or TRBV12-4 to TRBJ1-2, with TRBD1 matching 9 bases. The V gene end was trimmed by 6 bases and the J gene end by 6 bases; junction bases not matched to a gene: 5. The CDR3 has 13 amino acids. This CDR3 reads CASSWDRVHGYTF. DNA for the CDR3: TGTGCCAGCAGCTGGGACAGGGTGCATGGCTACACCTTC.

V and J are TRBV5-4 and TRBJ2-7; 8 bases are shared with TRBD2. Germline CDR1 SGHNT, CDR2 YYREEE (reference sequence). V dropped 2 bases and J dropped 5; count of bases not matched to a gene: 6. The length of the CDR3 is 14 residues. The CDR3 region is CASSLAGVGDEQYF. The CDR3 region has the DNA TGTGCCAGCAGCTTAGCGGGAGTAGGCGACGAGCAGTACTTC.

The chain uses TRBV5-1 and TRBJ2-5; 7 bases match TRBD2. J gave up 2 bases and V 5 bases, and 6 bases lay outside the gene matches. CDR1 is SGHRS, CDR2 YFSETQ, per germline. This CDR3 is 14 amino acids long. In DNA form, the CDR3 reads TGCGCCAGCAGGCGGGAGCCCCGGCAAGAGACCCAGTACTTC. It translates to CASRREPRQETQYF.